A selection of T cell receptor beta chains follows, all from one sample in a study of monozygotic twins with inflammatory bowel disease. From its re-call of the 5' RACE reads, TCRdb lists each CDR3 protein once, without DNA. This sample contains approximately 340,000 distinct CDR3 sequences. The specimen sequenced was blood. Source of these receptors: a human donor with ulcerative colitis or Crohn's disease, or a healthy co-twin of an affected twin (not recorded which). Each CDR3 is given with its conserved first and last residue.

J gene,V gene,CDR3 protein
TRBJ2-2,TRBV15,CATSRAPTGELFF
TRBJ2-7,TRBV7-9,CASSEGQTRTWGEQYF
TRBJ1-1,TRBV5-1,CASSPPRSTEAFF
TRBJ2-1,TRBV5-1,CASWATSHNEQFF
TRBJ2-7,TRBV5-1,CASSSGTGDSEQYF
TRBJ2-5,TRBV7-2,CASSLSGGVKETQYF
TRBJ2-5,TRBV12-3/TRBV12-4,CASTYGQGEETQYF
TRBJ2-7,TRBV18,CASSPQSYEQYF
TRBJ2-7,TRBV7-8,CASSLGLPAYEQYF
TRBJ2-5,TRBV7-9,CASSLGTVKETQYF
TRBJ1-3,TRBV15,CATSPIQNSGNTIYF
TRBJ2-5,TRBV6-5,CASSLSTGVPQETQYF
TRBJ1-1,TRBV4-3,CASSQGPEGVTEAFF
TRBJ2-1,TRBV5-6,CASSPDRDGSVLEQFF
TRBJ2-4,TRBV5-1,CASTLRPGADKNMQYF
TRBJ1-5,TRBV12-3/TRBV12-4,CASSDLGDQPQHF
TRBJ1-1,TRBV28,CASSLYTRGEDVSFF
TRBJ2-6,TRBV5-6,CASSSAQGRVSSGANVLTF
TRBJ1-1,TRBV20-1,CSARDDRMNTEAFF
TRBJ2-4,TRBV28,CASSVAGTGGKGIQYF
TRBJ1-3,TRBV24-1,CATSSGNTIYF
TRBJ1-1,TRBV20-1,CSASLLGGFDRHTEAFF
TRBJ2-1,TRBV20-1,CSASRIAGGPYNEQFF
TRBJ2-1,TRBV11-2,CASSLAPGHSYNEQFF
TRBJ1-1,TRBV29-1,CSVEDGEGQVTEAFF
TRBJ2-1,TRBV7-8,CASRVADYNEQFF
TRBJ2-1,TRBV29-1,CSVEDRRQGIYNEQFF
TRBJ2-3,TRBV3-1,CASSPREAMRSDTQYF
TRBJ2-2,TRBV4-1,CASSQVVHRGTNTGELFF
TRBJ2-1,TRBV5-1,CASSLYTYNEQFF
TRBJ2-7,TRBV5-1,CASSLTGTSGTNEQYF
TRBJ2-7,TRBV18,CASFVRPRDEQYF
TRBJ1-6,TRBV20-1,CSAQPGPGEHSPLHF
TRBJ1-5,TRBV7-2,CASSQGYIQPQHF
TRBJ1-2,TRBV20-1,CSARDRVYGYTF